This record covers a single T cell receptor (beta chain). Its antigen is unknown. The data belong to a study of T-cell memory formation after mild COVID-19. Study findings and constraints: The second-wave clones peaking on day 37 were not confirmed as SARS-CoV-2-specific.

The CDR3 spans 15 residues. V lost 3 bases and J lost 0, with 11 bases in between. Germline assignment: CDR1 KGHSH and CDR2 LQKENI. From the 5' RACE reads, TCRdb called clonotypes with MiXCR, one entry per CDR3 protein. The sample has 160,000 or so distinct CDR3 sequences, around a third seen once. The sequence was collected from an adult woman who had mild COVID-19 (a few samples of this study predate the infection). Cell type and time point are not known. The rearrangement joins TRBV18 to TRBJ1-1, with D perhaps TRBD1 (5 bases). The specimen sequenced was PBMCs or a T cell subset sorted from them (not recorded which). The CDR3 DNA sequence: TGTGCCAGCTCACCGAATGGGGCAATGAACACTGAAGCTTTCTTT. Its translation: CASSPNGAMNTEAFF.